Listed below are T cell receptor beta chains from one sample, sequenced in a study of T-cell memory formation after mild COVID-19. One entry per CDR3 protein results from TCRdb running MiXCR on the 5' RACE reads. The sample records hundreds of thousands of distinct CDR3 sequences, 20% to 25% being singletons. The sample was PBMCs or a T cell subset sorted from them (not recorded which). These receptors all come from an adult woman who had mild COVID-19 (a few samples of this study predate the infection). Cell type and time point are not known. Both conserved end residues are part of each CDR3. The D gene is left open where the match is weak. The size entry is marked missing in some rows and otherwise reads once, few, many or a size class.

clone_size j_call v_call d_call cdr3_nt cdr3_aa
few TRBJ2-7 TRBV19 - TGTGCCAGTATGGGTCGAGAGCAGTACTTC CASMGREQYF
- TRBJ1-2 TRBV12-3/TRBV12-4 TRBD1 TGTGCCAGCAGTTTCGGCAGGGGGAATGGCTACACCTTC CASSFGRGNGYTF
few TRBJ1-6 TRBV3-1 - TGTGCCAGCAGCCAAGGCCGAGAACGGTTACCCCTCCACTTT CASSQGRERLPLHF
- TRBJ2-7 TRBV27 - TGTGCCAGCAGTGCCGGGGTCTTCGACCTGGAGCAGTACTTC CASSAGVFDLEQYF
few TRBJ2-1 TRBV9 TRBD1 TGTGCCAGCAGCGAGACAGGGACGACCTACAATGAGCAGTTCTTC CASSETGTTYNEQFF
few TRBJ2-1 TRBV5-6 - TGTGCCAGCAGCTTGCGGTCGGGTCTTCGGCGGGATGAGCAGTTCTTC CASSLRSGLRRDEQFF
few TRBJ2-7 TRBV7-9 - TGTGCCAGCAGCTTAGACCGCACGGGACACGAGCAGTACTTC CASSLDRTGHEQYF
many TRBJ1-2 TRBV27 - TGTGCCAGCAGTTTATCAGGGCTATATGGCTACACCTTC CASSLSGLYGYTF
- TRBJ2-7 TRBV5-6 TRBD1 TGTGCCAGCAGCTCCGGACAGGGAGGCCACGAGCAGTACTTC CASSSGQGGHEQYF
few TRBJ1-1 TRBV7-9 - TGTGCCAGCAGCGAACGGACAACCGAAGCTTTCTTT CASSERTTEAFF
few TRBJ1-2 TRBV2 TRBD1 TGTGCCAGCAGTGGAGACAGGGGGCTTGATGGCTACACCTTC CASSGDRGLDGYTF